This T cell receptor (beta chain) was identified in a study of esophageal squamous cell carcinoma under preoperative chemotherapy. Germline CDR1 and CDR2: MNHNS and SASEGT. The CDR3 totals 14 residues. As concerns this clonotype: The antigen is undetermined.

Study-wide results and limits: Post-treatment tumor-infiltrating lymphocytes appeared partly derived from peripheral T cells migrating into the tumor. Peripheral T cells showed a significant TCR diversity increase after chemotherapy, unlike tumor-infiltrating lymphocytes.

Time point indicated: after preoperative PTX-NDP chemotherapy. Paclitaxel-nedaplatin chemotherapy was given to patients ahead of their surgery. Using its own MiXCR run on the PCR reads, TCRdb lists one record per CDR3 protein. Of about 32,000 distinct CDR3 sequences in the sample, approximately 51% were seen once. Sample acquisition took place from a patient given preoperative chemotherapy. This TCR derives from a human donor with esophageal squamous cell carcinoma. The donor label of this sample is uncertain. The chain links TRBV6-1 to TRBJ2-4; 7 nucleotides agree with TRBD2. The DNA end favors TRBJ2-3, so the J call may be wrong. The CDR3 sequence: CASSARLAKDMQYF. The CDR3 nucleotides are TGTGCCAGCAGTGCGCGACTAGCCAAAGACATGCAGTATTTT.